This T cell receptor beta chain was sequenced in a study of siplizumab effects on memory and regulatory T cells. As concerns this clone: The antigen is not known.

The table came from immunoSEQ multiplex PCR; TCRdb's copy has only in-frame clones and leaves some out. This table holds 75,000 to 100,000 clones, about 94% found once. The CDR3 covers 16 residues. V was shortened by 7 bases and J by 4 bases, with 22 bases between the two germline ends. Looked up from germline, CDR1 is MNHNY and CDR2 is SVGAGI (reference sequence). Study-level points and caveats: Among alloreactive clones, only a minor fraction mapped to unstimulated subsets. Naive T cells, seemingly more diverse than memory cells, seemed major alloresponse contributors. Siplizumab brought about a significant reduction in alloreactive sequences traceable to unstimulated CD4+ memory cells.

Input material: non-Treg CD4+ T cells sorted from blood. The TCR sequence derives from a human donor in good health. The gene calls are TRBV6-6 and TRBJ1-1; a weak D match, TRBD1 (5 bases). CDR3 nucleotides: TGTGCCAGCACTCCGACCCGGGACCTAGGAGGCACTGAAGCTTTCTTT. Translating it yields CASTPTRDLGGTEAFF.